This is a list of T cell receptor beta chains from one sample in a study of T cell repertoires in cytomegalovirus infection. TCRdb redid the calling of the reads with MiXCR, one entry per CDR3 protein. This sample has around 630,000 distinct CDR3 sequences, with 20% to 30% found just once. The specimen sequenced was CD8+ T cells from PBMCs. All receptors come from a human donor in good health (CMV status not recorded). Some clones in this sample may be carry-over from other donors' samples. Both conserved end residues are part of each CDR3. D genes are given only for firm matches. The size field is filled for only some rows; it gives once, few, many or a size class.

cdr3_aa cdr3_nt v_call clone_size j_call d_call
CASSFGTSGGFYNEQFF TGTGCCAGCAGTTTTGGGACTAGCGGGGGGTTCTACAATGAGCAGTTCTTC TRBV27 - TRBJ2-1 TRBD2
CASSEALPADYGYTF TGTGCCAGCAGTGAAGCGCTTCCGGCGGACTATGGCTACACCTTC TRBV2 - TRBJ1-2 -
CSARDATRDSQPQHF TGCAGTGCTAGAGATGCCACCCGGGACAGTCAGCCCCAGCATTTT TRBV20-1 few TRBJ1-5 TRBD1
CASRPGLHTDTQYF TGTGCCAGCAGACCGGGACTTCACACAGATACGCAGTATTTT TRBV6-2/TRBV6-3 few TRBJ2-3 -
CSVEVGAGGSGELFF TGCAGCGTTGAAGTAGGGGCAGGGGGTAGCGGGGAGCTGTTTTTT TRBV29-1 - TRBJ2-2 TRBD1
CASKGEVRGGNVGELFF TGTGCCAGCAAGGGAGAGGTCCGGGGGGGTAACGTCGGGGAGCTGTTTTTT TRBV14 - TRBJ2-2 TRBD2
CASSSPGRGSYNEQFF TGTGCCAGCAGCTCCCCCGGGAGGGGGTCCTACAATGAGCAGTTCTTC TRBV11-2 many TRBJ2-1 TRBD2
CSVDGTGTDHYEQYF TGCAGCGTTGACGGGACCGGGACAGACCACTACGAGCAGTACTTC TRBV29-1 few TRBJ2-7 TRBD1
CASSPPGLSNQPQHF TGTGCCAGCAGCCCACCGGGCCTCAGCAATCAGCCCCAGCATTTT TRBV7-9 many TRBJ1-5 -
CASSLLTGGDNYNSPLHF TGTGCCAGCAGCTTACTGACAGGGGGTGATAACTATAATTCACCCCTCCACTTT TRBV13 few TRBJ1-6 TRBD1
CASSPAGLSNQPQHF TGTGCCAGCAGTCCGGCAGGGTTAAGCAATCAGCCCCAGCATTTT TRBV28 - TRBJ1-5 -
CAISEPTGTGGAKSGYTF TGTGCCATCAGTGAGCCAACCGGGACAGGGGGCGCGAAGAGTGGCTACACCTTC TRBV10-3 few TRBJ1-2 TRBD1
CASSYSGSPTTDTQYF TGTGCCAGCAGTTACTCAGGGAGCCCCACCACAGATACGCAGTATTTT TRBV6-5 - TRBJ2-3 -
CASTQSQPRSGNTIYF TGTGCCAGCACCCAATCTCAACCCAGAAGCGGAAACACCATATATTTT TRBV3-1 few TRBJ1-3 -
CASSLDAGSLYEQYF TGTGCCAGCAGCTTAGACGCAGGCTCCCTCTACGAGCAGTACTTC TRBV7-2 many TRBJ2-7 -
CASSLDRLDRPPFFNGYTF TGTGCCAGCAGCTTAGATCGGTTAGACCGACCTCCTTTCTTTAATGGCTACACCTTC TRBV11-3 many TRBJ1-2 -
CASRTGQGQGYTF TGTGCCAGCAGAACCGGACAGGGCCAGGGCTACACCTTC TRBV7-9 - TRBJ1-2 TRBD1
CATSQGGSVREKLFF TGTGCCACCAGCCAGGGGGGTTCGGTTCGGGAAAAACTGTTTTTT TRBV15 - TRBJ1-4 TRBD1
CASSFSPLDSPLHF TGTGCCAGCAGTTTCAGTCCCTTGGATTCACCCCTCCACTTT TRBV28 once TRBJ1-6 -
CASSPGGFSEAFF TGTGCCAGCAGCCCAGGGGGTTTTTCTGAAGCTTTCTTT TRBV7-6 many TRBJ1-1 TRBD1
CASSLQMGDEQYF TGCGCCAGCAGCCTTCAAATGGGTGACGAGCAGTACTTC TRBV4-1 many TRBJ2-7 -
CASRGTGGKRVTEAFF TGTGCCAGCAGGGGTACAGGGGGCAAACGAGTCACTGAAGCTTTCTTT TRBV6-6 - TRBJ1-1 TRBD1
CASTAGVISYNEQFF TGTGCCAGCACCGCAGGGGTTATCTCCTACAATGAGCAGTTCTTC TRBV6-2/TRBV6-3 few TRBJ2-1 -
CASSLGDSFSF TGCGCCAGCAGCTTGGGGGACAGCTTCTCTTTC TRBV5-1 - TRBJ2-6 TRBD1
CASSLTSGGYRDTQYF TGTGCCAGCAGCTTGACTAGCGGGGGGTATCGAGATACGCAGTATTTT TRBV6-8 few TRBJ2-3 TRBD2
CASSNGANYEQYF TGTGCCAGCAGTAATGGCGCTAACTACGAGCAGTACTTC TRBV12-3/TRBV12-4 few TRBJ2-7 -
CSVDRGQGAGETQYF TGCAGCGTTGATCGGGGGCAGGGGGCTGGGGAGACCCAGTACTTC TRBV29-1 - TRBJ2-5 TRBD1
CASSIASGASIDTQYF TGTGCCAGTAGTATTGCTAGCGGGGCTAGCATAGATACGCAGTATTTT TRBV19 - TRBJ2-3 TRBD2
CASTPFTTYNEQFF TGTGCCAGCACCCCGTTCACTACCTACAATGAGCAGTTCTTC TRBV12-3/TRBV12-4 many TRBJ2-1 -
CASSLGRSGGALDEQFF TGTGCCAGCAGCTTAGGGCGGAGCGGGGGGGCCCTCGATGAGCAGTTCTTC TRBV7-2 many TRBJ2-1 TRBD2
CASTDGETQYF TGTGCCAGCACGGATGGTGAGACCCAGTACTTC TRBV11-2 - TRBJ2-5 -
CASSRRDRGNQPQHF TGTGCCAGCAGTAGGCGGGACAGGGGAAATCAGCCCCAGCATTTT TRBV6-2/TRBV6-3 - TRBJ1-5 TRBD1
CASSSYRGSDTGELFF TGTGCCAGCAGCTCATACAGGGGGTCCGACACCGGGGAGCTGTTTTTT TRBV7-6 many TRBJ2-2 TRBD1
CASSPQDRAVSTGELFF TGTGCCAGCAGTCCACAGGACAGGGCGGTGAGCACCGGGGAGCTGTTTTTT TRBV27 - TRBJ2-2 TRBD1
CSVEDPRYSYNEQFF TGCAGCGTTGAAGACCCCAGGTACTCCTACAATGAGCAGTTCTTC TRBV29-1 - TRBJ2-1 -
CASSYEQPGLADYEQFF TGTGCCAGCAGTTACGAGCAGCCGGGACTAGCGGATTATGAGCAGTTCTTC TRBV6-2/TRBV6-3 few TRBJ2-1 TRBD2
CSVEGPRGHDTGELFF TGCAGCGTTGAAGGGCCCAGGGGGCACGACACCGGGGAGCTGTTTTTT TRBV29-1 - TRBJ2-2 TRBD1
CASSLDNNNEQFF TGTGCCAGCAGCTTGGACAACAACAATGAGCAGTTCTTC TRBV5-5 many TRBJ2-1 -
CASTPGEAYGYTF TGTGCCAGTACCCCCGGGGAAGCCTATGGCTACACCTTC TRBV6-5 many TRBJ1-2 -
CASSEKGRSYNEQFF TGTGCCAGCAGTGAAAAGGGACGCTCCTATAATGAGCAGTTCTTC TRBV2 - TRBJ2-1 -
CASSLRDRGRLNTEAFF TGTGCCAGCAGTCTCCGGGACAGGGGCAGATTGAACACTGAAGCTTTCTTT TRBV28 - TRBJ1-1 TRBD1
CASSFRDSQSTGELFF TGTGCCAGCAGCTTCCGGGACAGCCAGTCCACCGGGGAGCTGTTTTTT TRBV7-9 many TRBJ2-2 TRBD1
CASSYNSVNTGELFF TGTGCCAGCAGTTATAACAGCGTTAACACCGGGGAGCTGTTTTTT TRBV6-6 - TRBJ2-2 -
CASSFRQGNSNQPQHF TGTGCCAGCAGTTTCCGACAGGGAAATAGCAATCAGCCCCAGCATTTT TRBV28 few TRBJ1-5 TRBD1
CASMEGGEQYF TGTGCCAGCATGGAAGGCGGAGAGCAGTACTTC TRBV6-6 few TRBJ2-7 -
CASSPTGAEQYF TGTGCCAGCAGTCCGACAGGCGCCGAGCAGTACTTC TRBV12-3/TRBV12-4 many TRBJ2-7 -
CASSSAGDTQYF TGTGCCAGCAGCTCTGCCGGTGATACGCAGTATTTT TRBV7-9 many TRBJ2-3 -
CSARDGRRQGRTGELFF TGCAGTGCTAGAGATGGGCGGAGGCAGGGACGGACCGGGGAGCTGTTTTTT TRBV20-1 - TRBJ2-2 -
CASSPKWTSGDKRDTQYF TGTGCCAGCAGCCCGAAGTGGACTAGCGGGGACAAACGAGATACGCAGTATTTT TRBV14 - TRBJ2-3 TRBD2
CASSQETSGRETQYF TGTGCCAGCAGCCAAGAGACTAGCGGGCGAGAGACCCAGTACTTC TRBV3-1 - TRBJ2-5 TRBD2
CASSLGSRAIDGYTF TGTGCCAGCAGCTTGGGGAGCAGGGCCATCGATGGCTACACCTTC TRBV5-4 few TRBJ1-2 -
CSVLTGIDSGANVLTF TGCAGCGTTTTAACAGGGATAGACTCTGGGGCCAACGTCCTGACTTTC TRBV29-1 - TRBJ2-6 -
CASTNGETQYF TGTGCCAGCACGAACGGGGAGACCCAGTACTTC TRBV7-6 many TRBJ2-5 -
CSAEPRDIWTPYEQYF TGCAGTGCCGAACCCCGGGACATATGGACCCCCTACGAGCAGTACTTC TRBV20-1 - TRBJ2-7 -
CASSIGTALPEAFF TGTGCCAGTAGTATCGGTACAGCGTTACCTGAAGCTTTCTTT TRBV19 few TRBJ1-1 -
CASSPPGGPPYNEQFF TGCGCCAGCAGCCCCCCCGGGGGGCCCCCCTACAATGAGCAGTTCTTC TRBV5-1 - TRBJ2-1 -
CASRRASGGRGPYNEQFF TGTGCCAGCAGAAGGGCTAGCGGGGGGCGGGGCCCTTACAATGAGCAGTTCTTC TRBV7-8 - TRBJ2-1 TRBD2
CASSRLLEQFF TGTGCCAGCAGTCGACTCCTTGAGCAGTTCTTC TRBV7-2 many TRBJ2-1 -